This T cell receptor beta chain derives from a study of blood T cells in healthy people across ages. Then a second PCR, running about 6 to 12 cycles, was carried out with a sample-barcoded 5' primer and a J-beta primer mix. TCRdb re-called the 5' RACE reads through MiXCR, storing one row per CDR3 protein. This sample has 1.5 million to 2 million distinct CDR3 sequences, with roughly 52% found just once. CDR1 and CDR2 from the germline V gene are SNHLY and FYNNEI. Trimming removed 4 bases from V and 0 bases from J; junction bases left unmatched: 3. The length of the CDR3 is 15 residues. The gene calls are TRBV2 and TRBJ2-1; 7 bases agree with TRBD1. The TCR sequence derives from a woman aged 40 to 50 in good health. The sequenced sample was blood. CDR3 amino acids: CASSGPGGSYNEQFF. CDR3 DNA: TGTGCCAGCAGTGGACCAGGGGGCTCCTACAATGAGCAGTTCTTC.